These 28 T cell receptor beta chains were all obtained from the same sample, sequenced in a study of blood T cell repertoires in COVID-19. Sequenced by immunoSEQ multiplex PCR; TCRdb stores in-frame clones only, minus some. In the table there are about 260,000 clones, approximately 91% of which are singletons. Sequencing was done on a sample of peripheral blood. These receptors were taken from a human donor in a cohort sampled during active COVID-19.

The V call is TRBV4-2, the J call TRBJ2-7, with TRBD2 identical over 12 bases. The CDR3 has 16 residues. The trim removed 0 bases at V and 4 bases at J, leaving 4 bases unmatched. CDR1 is LGHNA, CDR2 YNFKEQ, per germline. CDR3 DNA sequence: TGTGCCAGCAGCCAAGAGTTGACTAGCGGGAGTTACGAGCAGTACTTC. This gives the protein CASSQELTSGSYEQYF.

This rearrangement joins TRBV6-1 to TRBJ2-3; 12 bases agree with TRBD2. This CDR3 has 17 amino acids. From germline, CDR1 is MNHNS and CDR2 SASEGT. Trimming took 2 bases from V and 2 from J; bases not matched to a gene: 5. CDR3 bases: TGTGCCAGCAGTGAACTAGCGGGAGGGGTATACACAGATACGCAGTATTTT. It is translated as CASSELAGGVYTDTQYF.

This clone has only a few counts. The rearrangement joins TRBV5-4 to TRBJ2-2; D ambiguous. Germline loops: CDR1 SGHNT, CDR2 YYREEE (reference sequence). This CDR3 is built from 13 residues. Trimming stripped 2 bases from V and 3 bases from J, with 5 bases between. Here the CDR3 DNA reads TGTGCCAGCAGCTTTCCGGACACCGGGGAGCTGTTTTTT. Its translation: CASSFPDTGELFF.

The CDR3 spells CASSLRGQPTYEQYF. As DNA, the CDR3 is TGTGCCAGCAGCTTAAGAGGACAGCCAACCTACGAGCAGTACTTC. J is TRBJ2-7 and V is TRBV11-3, with D possibly being TRBD1 (6 bases). Trimming cost V 2 bases and J 2 bases, with 13 bases left between them. This CDR3 is built from 15 residues. Germline V gene sequence: CDR1 SGHNT, CDR2 YENEEA.

The chain uses TRBV6-2 or TRBV6-3 and TRBJ2-7, with 7 bases aligning to TRBD2. The germline gives CDR1 MNHEY, CDR2 SVGEGT. V lost 2 bases to trimming and J lost 7 bases; unmatched junction nucleotides: 17. This CDR3 contains 17 residues. CDR3 nucleotides: TGTGCCAGCAGTTACCGGGACTATACAACCATTTCGGGGGAGCAGTACTTC. This codes for CASSYRDYTTISGEQYF.

V is TRBV6-4 and J is TRBJ2-3; D unresolved. The CDR3 is made up of 11 amino acids. CDR1 is MRHNA and CDR2 is SNTAGT in the germline V gene. Trimming stripped 6 bases from V and 9 bases from J, with 10 bases between. The CDR3 region has the DNA TGTGCCAGCAGCGAGGCGGAGACGCAGTATTTT. Its protein product is CASSEAETQYF.

CDR3 nucleotides: TGTGCCATCAGTCCGGACAGGGGCTACGAGCAGTACTTC. Translating it yields CAISPDRGYEQYF. V and J are TRBV10-3 and TRBJ2-7; 9 bases align to TRBD1. V was pared by 5 bases and J by 3 bases, with 2 bases of the junction left unmatched. Germline V gives CDR1 ENHRY, CDR2 SYGVKD. This CDR3 has 13 amino acids.

The chain joins TRBV10-3 to TRBJ1-2; D unclear. CDR3 size: 14 residues. In germline, CDR1 is ENHRY, CDR2 SYGVKD. Trimming cost V 1 base and J 4 bases, with 10 bases left between them. CDR3 residues: CAISELEGSYGYTF. The CDR3 region has the DNA TGTGCCATCAGTGAGTTGGAGGGCAGCTATGGCTACACCTTC.

V is TRBV7-3 and J is TRBJ1-1; 11 nucleotides align to TRBD1. Germline V gene sequence: CDR1 SGHTA, CDR2 FQGTGA. The V and J ends lost 5 bases and 1 base, in that order; junction bases with no gene match: 6. The CDR3 is 16 amino acids. DNA for the CDR3: TGTGCCAGCAGCCCATCCGGACAGGGGGCGAACACTGAAGCTTTCTTT. This gives the protein CASSPSGQGANTEAFF.

This clone was picked up a small number of times. The chain uses TRBV19 and TRBJ1-6; TRBD1 matches at 10 bases. J was trimmed by 9 bases and V by 6 bases; bases with no gene match: 5. The germline V gene has CDR1 LNHDA and CDR2 SQIVND (reference sequence). This CDR3 region has 14 residues. CDR3 bases: TGTGCCAGTAGCCCGGGACAGGGGATTTCACCCCTCCACTTT. It translates to CASSPGQGISPLHF.

CDR3 sequence: CASSLGQGSLGYTF. CDR3 in DNA: TGTGCCAGCAGTTTAGGGCAGGGAAGTCTTGGCTACACCTTC. The chain combines TRBV27 with TRBJ1-2; a weak D match, TRBD1 (5 bases). The CDR3 runs to 14 residues. Germline V CDR1 and CDR2: MNHEY, SMNVEV (reference sequence). Trimming pared 2 bases from V and 7 bases from J, leaving 14 bases between.

This clone has just a few counts. The chain is built from TRBV13 and TRBJ2-7, with 8 bases fitting TRBD1. Germline CDR1 reads PRHDT; CDR2 reads FYEKMQ (reference sequence). Trimming cost V 5 bases and J 10 bases; bases outside gene matches: 7. The CDR3 extends over 12 amino acids. CDR3 sequence reads: CASSTSGGAQYF. The DNA for the CDR3 is TGTGCCAGCAGCACCTCAGGGGGCGCTCAGTACTTC.

The rearrangement joins TRBV5-4 to TRBJ1-2; D ambiguous. From germline, CDR1 is SGHNT and CDR2 YYREEE (reference sequence). CDR3 length: 15 amino acids. V was shortened by 4 bases and J by 4 bases, with 17 bases between the two germline ends. The CDR3 protein is CASSPGGQAVYGYTF. The CDR3 bases are TGTGCCAGCAGCCCCGGTGGGCAGGCTGTCTATGGCTACACCTTC.

A remark on this clone: At one of its ends the junction is not consistent with the germline gene, which may arise from a read error. The chain uses TRBV18 and TRBJ1-5, with 9 bases identical to TRBD1. The CDR3 extends over 15 amino acids. Germline CDR1 reads KGHSH; CDR2 reads LQKENI. CDR3 region: CASSPGQGSSQPQHF. In nucleotides, the CDR3 is TGTGCCAGCTCCCCAGGACAGGGGAGCAGTCAGCCCCAGCATTTT.

V usage is TRBV3-1 (or the pseudogene TRBV3-2) and J usage is TRBJ2-7, with a possible D match to TRBD1 (5 bases). The V end was cut by 4 bases, the J end by 3 bases, with 16 bases between. Germline V lookup: CDR1 LGHDT, CDR2 YNNKEL (reference sequence). The CDR3 extends over 15 amino acids. In DNA form, the CDR3 reads TGTGCCAGCAGCCCCTTGGCAGGGTCAAGCTACGAGCAGTACTTC. It specifies CASSPLAGSSYEQYF.

V usage is TRBV19 and J usage is TRBJ1-2; 7 bases fit TRBD1. Germline CDR1 reads LNHDA; CDR2 reads SQIVND (reference sequence). With 6 bases clipped from V and 7 bases from J, the junction kept 8 bases outside the gene matches. The CDR3 is 13 residues long. The CDR3 reads CASSLDRASGYTF. CDR3 sequence (DNA): TGTGCCAGTAGCCTAGACAGGGCGAGTGGCTACACCTTC.

The rearrangement links TRBV6-6 to TRBJ2-7; 8 bases map to TRBD1. Germline V gene lookup returns CDR1 MNHNY and CDR2 SVGAGI (reference sequence). Trimming cost V 5 bases and J 0 bases; bases outside gene matches: 9. The CDR3 length is 16 residues. CDR3 nucleotides: TGTGCCAGCAGTCGAACCGGGACAGGCCACTCCTACGAGCAGTACTTC. Translation: CASSRTGTGHSYEQYF.

This clone was seen once. The chain uses TRBV4-3 and TRBJ1-4; D perhaps matches TRBD1 (6 bases). Trimming removed 4 bases from V and 7 bases from J, with 16 bases in between. The germline V gene has CDR1 LGHNA and CDR2 YSLEER. The CDR3 has 15 amino acids. CDR3 bases: TGCGCCAGCAGCCCAAACAGGGTTGGATTTGAAAAACTGTTTTTT. Protein sequence: CASSPNRVGFEKLFF.

V is TRBV2 and J is TRBJ1-4; 10 nucleotides line up with TRBD1. The CDR3 runs to 16 residues. Germline trimming cut 0 bases from V and 5 bases from J; bases unmatched to any gene: 3. From germline, CDR1 is SNHLY and CDR2 FYNNEI. This CDR3 is CASSEAQGQGNEKLFF. DNA of the CDR3: TGTGCCAGCAGTGAAGCGCAGGGACAGGGGAATGAAAAACTGTTTTTT.

J is TRBJ1-1 and V is TRBV13, with D perhaps matching TRBD1 (5 bases). The germline gives CDR1 PRHDT, CDR2 FYEKMQ (reference sequence). Trimming shortened V by 7 bases and J by 4 bases, and 16 bases separated the two germline ends. The CDR3 has 14 residues. CDR3: CASNLRGWGTEAFF. CDR3 nucleotides: TGTGCCAGCAACCTGCGGGGCTGGGGCACTGAAGCTTTCTTT. The variable domain in full, with the rest retrieved from reference TRBV13 and TRBJ1-1, is AAGVIQSPRHLIKEKRETATLKCYPIPRHDTVYWYQQGPGQDPQFLISFYEKMQSDKGSIPDRFSAQQFSDYHSELNMSSLELGDSALYFCASNLRGWGTEAFFGQGTRLTVV.

The chain recombines TRBV4-1 with TRBJ1-6; 11 positions match TRBD1. The CDR3 sequence is 16 residues long. Germline V gene data show CDR1 as MGHRA and CDR2 as YSYEKL. V lost 0 bases to trimming and J lost 10 bases; unmatched junction nucleotides: 5. The chain's CDR3 is CASSQEGTGGRSPLHF. The CDR3 region has the DNA TGCGCCAGCAGCCAAGAGGGGACAGGGGGACGGTCACCCCTCCACTTT.

This clone occurred a few times. The junction differs from germline at one of its ends, possibly a read error. The chain links TRBV7-7 to TRBJ2-3; maybe TRBD1 (6 bases). The germline CDR1 and CDR2 sequences are SSHAT and FNYEAQ (reference sequence). The CDR3 contains 15 residues. CDR3 in DNA: TGTGCTAGCAGCTTGATGGGACATATTTCAGATACGCAGTATTTT. Translation gives CASSLMGHISDTQYF.

V is TRBV30 and J is TRBJ2-3, with TRBD1 as a possible D gene (5 bases). Per germline, CDR1 GTSNPN and CDR2 SVGIG (reference sequence). This CDR3 region has 16 residues. Trimming removed 0 bases from V and 1 base from J, with 14 bases in between. CDR3 in amino acids: CAWSVLGLGGTDTQYF. CDR3 in DNA: TGTGCCTGGAGTGTACTGGGCTTAGGGGGCACAGATACGCAGTATTTT.

The DNA for the CDR3 is TGTGCCAGCACCGAACTCATGAACACTGAAGCTTTCTTT. Translation: CASTELMNTEAFF. The chain combines TRBV12-3 or TRBV12-4 with TRBJ1-1; D is unresolved. V was cut by 7 bases and J by 0 bases, with 9 bases left in between. CDR3 size: 13 residues.

The V and J genes are TRBV7-2 and TRBJ1-3, with 9 bases aligning to TRBD1. The V gene end was trimmed by 4 bases and the J gene end by 2 bases; junction bases not matched to a gene: 6. The CDR3 length is 16 residues. Germline V gene lookup returns CDR1 SGHTA and CDR2 FQGNSA. CDR3 DNA: TGTGCCAGCAGCTGGGGACAGGGCACTACTGGAAACACCATATATTTT. Translation: CASSWGQGTTGNTIYF. The full variable domain, with the rest looked up from reference TRBV7-2 and TRBJ1-3, is GAGVSQSPSNKVTEKGKDVELRCDPISGHTALYWYRQSLGQGLEFLIYFQGNSAPDKSGLPSDRFSAERTGGSVSTLTIQRTQQEDSAVYLCASSWGQGTTGNTIYFGEGSWLTVV.

The rearrangement uses TRBV5-6 and TRBJ1-2; D uncertain. From germline, CDR1 is SGHDT and CDR2 YYEEEE. V shed 0 bases and J shed 5 bases, with 17 bases lying between them. The CDR3 has 16 amino acids. The CDR3 is CASSLEGGVGFYGYTF. Here the CDR3 DNA reads TGTGCCAGCAGCTTGGAAGGCGGGGTTGGGTTTTATGGCTACACCTTC.

The chain has TRBV20-1 and TRBJ1-3, with D hard to call. Per the germline V gene, CDR1 is DFQATT and CDR2 is SNEGSKA (reference sequence). The CDR3 length is 11 residues. The ends were cut back, 0 bases at V and 8 bases at J, with 5 bases in the middle. The CDR3 bases are TGCAGTGCTAGAGATTATTACACCATATATTTT. This sequence encodes CSARDYYTIYF.

The CDR3 spells CASSQDTSGSLDLTDTQYF. The CDR3, as DNA: TGCGCCAGCAGCCAAGATACTAGCGGGAGCCTCGATCTCACAGATACGCAGTATTTT. The gene calls are TRBV4-3 and TRBJ2-3; TRBD2 matches 11 bases. The CDR3 has 19 amino acids. The germline CDR1 and CDR2 sequences are LGHNA and YSLEER. The V segment lost 0 bases and the J segment 2 bases; nucleotides outside the gene matches: 10.